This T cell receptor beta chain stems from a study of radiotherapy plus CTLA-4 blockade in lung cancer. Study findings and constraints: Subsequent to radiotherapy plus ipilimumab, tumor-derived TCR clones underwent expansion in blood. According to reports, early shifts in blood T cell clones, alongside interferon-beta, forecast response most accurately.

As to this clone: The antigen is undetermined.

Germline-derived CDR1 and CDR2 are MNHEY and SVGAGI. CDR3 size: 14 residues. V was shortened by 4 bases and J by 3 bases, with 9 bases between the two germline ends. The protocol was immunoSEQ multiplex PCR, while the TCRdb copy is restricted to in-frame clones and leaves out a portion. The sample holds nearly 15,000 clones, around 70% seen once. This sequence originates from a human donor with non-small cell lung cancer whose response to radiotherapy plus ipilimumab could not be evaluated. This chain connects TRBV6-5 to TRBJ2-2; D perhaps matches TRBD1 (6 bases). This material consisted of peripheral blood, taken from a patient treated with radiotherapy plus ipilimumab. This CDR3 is CASSWGRDTGELFF. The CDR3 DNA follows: TGTGCCAGCAGTTGGGGGCGCGACACCGGGGAGCTGTTTTTT.